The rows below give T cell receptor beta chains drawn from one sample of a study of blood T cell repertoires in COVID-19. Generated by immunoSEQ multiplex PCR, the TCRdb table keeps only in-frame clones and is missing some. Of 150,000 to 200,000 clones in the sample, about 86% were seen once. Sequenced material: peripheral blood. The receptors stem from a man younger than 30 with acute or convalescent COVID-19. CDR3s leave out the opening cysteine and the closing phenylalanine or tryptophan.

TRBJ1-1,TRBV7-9,ASSPPRTGNTEAF
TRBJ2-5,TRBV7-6,ASSLAGLVKETQY
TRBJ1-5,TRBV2,ASSHLGGEGNQPQH
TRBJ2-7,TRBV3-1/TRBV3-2,ASSHQGASYEQY
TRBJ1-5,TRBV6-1,ASSEEGLSNQPQH
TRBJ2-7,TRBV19,ASSLTSGGAYEQY
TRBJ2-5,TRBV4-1,ASSQGAKRETQY
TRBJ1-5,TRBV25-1,ASSDTSSPQH
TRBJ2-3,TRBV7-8,ASSPTGGRGVSDTQY
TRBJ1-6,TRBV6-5,ASSPTGGTNSPLH
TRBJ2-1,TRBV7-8,ASIKRGTANEQF
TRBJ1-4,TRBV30,AWKRTGRANEKLF
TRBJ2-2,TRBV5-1,ASSPRTSGDSGELF
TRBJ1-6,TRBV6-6,ASTINASPLH
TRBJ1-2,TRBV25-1,ASSGIGGINYGYT
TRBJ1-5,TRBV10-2,ASSGRNIGQPQH
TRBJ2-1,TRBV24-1,ATSVPGGRNEQF
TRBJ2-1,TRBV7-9,ASTYKGGPDNEQF
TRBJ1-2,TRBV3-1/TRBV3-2,ASSQRGGNYGYT
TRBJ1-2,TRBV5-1,ASSPSTGQGYGYT
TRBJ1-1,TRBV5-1,ASSSGGQDTEAF
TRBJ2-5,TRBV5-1,ASNRQGKAEETQY
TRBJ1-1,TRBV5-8,ASTLLRQGTDEAF